This paragraph covers one T cell receptor (beta chain) sequence. This CDR3 is 14 amino acids long. Germline V CDR1 and CDR2: SNHLY, FYNNEI. Trimming stripped 3 bases from V and 5 bases from J, with 13 bases between. This sample was taken from a study of patients and donors after allogeneic stem cell transplantation. Using its own MiXCR run on the RT-PCR reads, TCRdb lists one record per CDR3 protein. Among about 87,000 distinct CDR3 sequences listed, approximately 5.2% were seen once. V and J are TRBV2 and TRBJ1-2, with TRBD1 as a possible D gene (5 bases). Input material: blood, either unsorted or a sorted T cell fraction (not recorded which). The origin of this receptor is a human donor who was either an allogeneic HSCT recipient or a stem cell or donor lymphocyte infusion donor (not recorded which). It is not recorded whose cells these are; they may come from a transplant donor. The chain's CDR3 is CASSDSGTRYGYTF. The CDR3 DNA follows: TGTGCCAGCAGTGATTCCGGGACGAGATATGGCTACACCTTC.